These 27 T cell receptor beta chains were all obtained from the same sample, sequenced in a study of shared clonotypes between healthy human individuals. The data were produced by immunoSEQ multiplex PCR, yet TCRdb's version contains in-frame clones alone and is incomplete. The sample shows 2 million to 3 million clones, approximately 93% of them seen only once. Material for sequencing was naive CD4+ T cells from PBMCs. Stated subset: CD45RA+ positively selected. These receptors were collected from a man in his late teens or twenties in good health. Some clones in this sample may be carry-over from other donors' samples.

The chain carries TRBV7-3 and TRBJ1-2, with D unresolved. Germline V gene data show CDR1 as SGHTA and CDR2 as FQGTGA. Between the trimmed V and J ends, which lost 2 bases and 7 bases, there was a span of 11 bases. The CDR3 length is 13 residues. Written as DNA, the CDR3 is TGTGCCAGCAGCTTAGACCCCCGTCGTGGCTACACCTTC. The encoded protein is CASSLDPRRGYTF.

The table lists this clone with a count of one. The chain employs TRBV5-1 and TRBJ2-5, with 7 bases lining up with TRBD1. The germline gives CDR1 SGHRS, CDR2 YFSETQ. CDR3 size: 15 residues. Unmatched junction bases numbered 9, after V lost 2 bases and J lost 5 bases. CDR3 coding DNA: TGCGCCAGCAGCTTACAGGGGACAGTGGGGGAGACCCAGTACTTC. Protein: CASSLQGTVGETQYF.

CDR3 in DNA: TGTGCCAGCAGCTTAGTGGCAGGTGGCTACGAAAAACTGTTTTTT. Its protein product is CASSLVAGGYEKLFF. This chain joins TRBV7-9 and TRBJ1-4; no reliable D call. The CDR3 is 15 amino acids. V lost 1 base to trimming and J lost 8 bases, with 14 bases between them. Germline V gene sequence: CDR1 SEHNR, CDR2 FQNEAQ (reference sequence).

The chain carries TRBV28 and TRBJ2-7; D remains unclear. Germline CDR1 is MDHEN and CDR2 is SYDVKM. The V gene lost 6 bases and the J gene lost 0 bases, with 9 bases spanning the gap. The CDR3 contains 13 residues. The CDR3 reads CASRWRGSYEQYF. In DNA form, the CDR3 reads TGTGCCAGCAGGTGGCGCGGCTCCTACGAGCAGTACTTC. The whole variable domain, filled in from reference TRBV28 and TRBJ2-7, reads DVKVTQSSRYLVKRTGEKVFLECVQDMDHENMFWYRQDPGLGLRLIYFSYDVKMKEKGDIPEGYSVSREKKERFSLILESASTNQTSMYLCASRWRGSYEQYFGPGTRLTVT.

V gene TRBV4-1 combines with J gene TRBJ2-3; D is perhaps TRBD2 (6 bases). The CDR3 contains 18 residues. Germline assignment: CDR1 MGHRA and CDR2 YSYEKL. The V end was cut by 5 bases, the J end by 0 bases, with 21 bases between. In DNA form, the CDR3 reads TGCGCCAGCAGCAGCCCCGGGGCCATAGCGGTTAGCACAGATACGCAGTATTTT. Translated, it gives CASSSPGAIAVSTDTQYF.

The rearrangement links TRBV4-1 to TRBJ1-1; 7 positions agree with TRBD1. Germline CDR1 reads MGHRA; CDR2 reads YSYEKL. CDR3 length: 18 residues. With 3 bases clipped from V and 2 bases from J, the junction kept 15 bases outside the gene matches. The DNA of the CDR3 is TGCGCCAGCAGCCACGGATATTACAGGGGAGGCGGAAACACTGAAGCTTTCTTT. Translated, it gives CASSHGYYRGGGNTEAFF.

The DNA for the CDR3 is TGCGCCAGCAGACAAACTAGAGGGAGCGGCACAGATACGCAGTATTTT. It specifies CASRQTRGSGTDTQYF. The rearrangement uses TRBV5-1 and TRBJ2-3; D is possibly TRBD2 (5 bases). The CDR3 length is 16 residues. CDR1 is SGHRS, CDR2 YFSETQ, per germline. V was shortened by 5 bases and J by 1 base, with 17 bases between the two germline ends.

This chain uses TRBV27 with TRBJ2-7, with D possibly matching TRBD1 (5 bases). Trimming left V 6 bases short and J 1 base short, with 16 bases between. Per the germline V gene, CDR1 is MNHEY and CDR2 is SMNVEV (reference sequence). CDR3 size: 15 residues. CDR3 in amino acids: CASRRLGLHSYEQYF. CDR3 sequence (DNA): TGTGCCAGCAGAAGACTGGGGCTCCATTCCTACGAGCAGTACTTC.

The chain couples TRBV6-5 to TRBJ1-1; D gene ambiguous. The V and J ends lost 4 bases and 11 bases respectively, with 11 bases between them. The CDR3 spans 11 residues. CDR1 is MNHEY, CDR2 SVGAGI, per germline. The CDR3 protein is CASSSRSRAFF. CDR3 nucleotide sequence: TGTGCCAGCAGTTCCCGGTCGCGCGCTTTCTTT.

The gene calls are TRBV6-1 and TRBJ1-1; 7 positions agree with TRBD1. CDR1 is MNHNS and CDR2 is SASEGT in the germline V gene. This CDR3 has 15 residues. V was pared by 3 bases and J by 7 bases, with 11 bases of the junction left unmatched. The DNA for the CDR3 is TGTGCCAGCAGTGAGATAAGGGGGCAAATCGGTGAAGCTTTCTTT. It specifies CASSEIRGQIGEAFF.

This clone was observed once. The rearrangement links TRBV9 to TRBJ2-2; D is possibly TRBD2 (5 bases). Germline V CDR1 and CDR2: SGDLS, YYNGEE. Trimming removed 2 bases from V and 2 bases from J, with 13 bases in between. The length of the CDR3 is 16 residues. CDR3 DNA: TGTGCCAGCAGCGTGTCTGGACTCCTAAACACCGGGGAGCTGTTTTTT. Its protein is CASSVSGLLNTGELFF.

This chain uses TRBV7-2 with TRBJ1-1; D is unresolved. The germline V gene encodes CDR1 SGHTA and CDR2 FQGNSA. The CDR3 covers 13 residues. With 5 bases removed from V and 1 base from J, the gap between germline ends came to 8 bases. CDR3 bases: TGTGCCAGCAGCGAAACAAGGAACACTGAAGCTTTCTTT. It specifies CASSETRNTEAFF.

The chain carries TRBV6-5 and TRBJ1-3; 7 positions match TRBD1. The V segment lost 5 bases and the J segment 4 bases; nucleotides outside the gene matches: 5. CDR1 MNHEY and CDR2 SVGAGI come from the germline V gene. This CDR3 is 14 amino acids long. The CDR3: CASSTIQGGNTIYF. In DNA, the CDR3 is TGTGCCAGCAGTACGATACAGGGGGGAAACACCATATATTTT.

The rearrangement uses TRBV28 and TRBJ1-4, with TRBD1 matching 8 bases. The CDR3 length is 17 residues. CDR1 and CDR2 from the germline V gene are MDHEN and SYDVKM. V was pared by 2 bases and J by 3 bases, with 8 bases of the junction left unmatched. The CDR3 here is CASSLRAGGLANEKLFF. In DNA, the CDR3 is TGTGCCAGCAGTTTACGGGCAGGGGGCTTAGCTAATGAAAAACTGTTTTTT.

V usage is TRBV14 and J usage is TRBJ2-3; 7 bases fit TRBD2. The J segment lost 2 bases and the V segment lost 5 bases, leaving 7 bases of the junction unmatched. This CDR3 region has 15 residues. Looked up from germline, CDR1 is SGHDN and CDR2 is FVKESK. CDR3 loop: CASSSGTIFTDTQYF. In DNA form, the CDR3 reads TGTGCCAGCAGCTCCGGGACTATTTTCACAGATACGCAGTATTTT. Based on the CDR3 plus reference TRBV14 and TRBJ2-3, the full variable domain is EAGVTQFPSHSVIEKGQTVTLRCDPISGHDNLYWYRRVMGKEIKFLLHFVKESKQDESGMPNNRFLAERTGGTYSTLKVQPAELEDSGVYFCASSSGTIFTDTQYFGPGTRLTVL.

In nucleotides, the CDR3 is TGTGCCAGCAGAGTCCCGCAGTATTTT. Its protein is CASRVPQYF. The J gene is TRBJ2-3, the V gene TRBV11-3; no firm D call. The CDR3 consists of 9 residues. Trimming removed 6 bases at V and 10 bases at J, with 5 bases between. Looked up from germline, CDR1 is SGHNT and CDR2 is YENEEA.

V gene TRBV29-1 combines with J gene TRBJ2-5, with D perhaps TRBD1 (5 bases). Germline V lookup: CDR1 SQVTM, CDR2 ANQGSEA. The CDR3 has 14 residues. Trimming stripped 7 bases from V and 1 base from J, with 16 bases between. The CDR3 coding sequence is TGCAGCGCCCAAAAGGGGAACAGCCAAGAGACCCAGTACTTC. It specifies CSAQKGNSQETQYF.

This clone occurred once. This rearrangement joins TRBV9 to TRBJ2-1; D is uncertain. Germline V CDR1 and CDR2: SGDLS, YYNGEE. The CDR3 spans 16 residues. V lost 2 bases to trimming and J lost 4 bases, with 16 bases between them. CDR3 in DNA: TGTGCCAGCAGCGTTAACTGGCAGTCACGGTACAATGAGCAGTTCTTC. It encodes CASSVNWQSRYNEQFF.

CDR3 sequence: CASSYRVEKLFF. CDR3 nucleotide sequence: TGTGCCAGCAGCTACAGGGTTGAAAAACTGTTTTTT. This sequence joins TRBV11-2 and TRBJ1-4; the D gene is possibly TRBD1 (6 bases). The CDR3 runs to 12 residues. The V and J ends lost 4 bases and 7 bases respectively, with 7 bases between them. Germline V lookup: CDR1 SGHAT, CDR2 FQNNGV.

This chain connects TRBV5-5 to TRBJ2-5; 10 bases agree with TRBD2. This CDR3 spans 15 amino acids. Trimming took 4 bases from V and 5 from J; bases not matched to a gene: 8. The V gene's germline CDR1 is SGHKS and CDR2 YYEKEE (reference sequence). CDR3 residues: CASSPRTSGLETQYF. CDR3 bases: TGTGCCAGCAGCCCGCGGACTAGCGGACTCGAGACCCAGTACTTC.

The chain recombines TRBV18 with TRBJ1-5; the D is unclear. The CDR3 runs to 13 residues. V lost 1 base to trimming and J lost 7 bases, with 8 bases between them. CDR1 is KGHSH, CDR2 LQKENI, per germline. In DNA form, the CDR3 reads TGTGCCAGCTCACCACGTAAAGGCCAGCCCCAGCATTTT. It codes for CASSPRKGQPQHF.

This clone was seen only a few times. The chain uses TRBV19 and TRBJ1-2; 7 nucleotides align to TRBD1. V gave up 5 bases and J gave up 3 bases; unmatched junction bases: 12. The CDR3 has 16 amino acids. Germline V gene data show CDR1 as LNHDA and CDR2 as SQIVND (reference sequence). The CDR3 protein is CASSRLFTGADYGYTF. The CDR3 DNA sequence: TGTGCCAGTAGTCGCCTCTTTACAGGGGCGGACTATGGCTACACCTTC.

V is TRBV28 and J is TRBJ1-4, with D uncertain. The CDR3 consists of 12 residues. Germline V gives CDR1 MDHEN, CDR2 SYDVKM. V was pared by 6 bases and J by 8 bases, with 10 bases between. This chain's CDR3 is CASRRREEKLFF. In DNA form, the CDR3 reads TGTGCCAGCAGGCGTAGAGAGGAAAAACTGTTTTTT.

In this sample, this clone turned up once. This chain joins TRBV30 and TRBJ1-5; D is perhaps TRBD1 (5 bases). Looked up from germline, CDR1 is GTSNPN and CDR2 is SVGIG (reference sequence). The CDR3 runs to 16 residues. V was shortened by 0 bases and J by 2 bases, with 14 bases between the two germline ends. The CDR3: CAWSVSSPGGNQPQHF. CDR3 in DNA: TGTGCCTGGAGTGTAAGTAGCCCGGGGGGCAATCAGCCCCAGCATTTT.

The chain recombines TRBV7-9 with TRBJ2-1; possible D gene TRBD1, 6 bases. The CDR3 runs 14 residues. Trimming shortened V by 1 base and J by 4 bases, and 8 bases separated the two germline ends. The germline V gene has CDR1 SEHNR and CDR2 FQNEAQ (reference sequence). CDR3 residues: CASSLGGRYNEQFF. In DNA, the CDR3 is TGTGCCAGCAGCTTAGGGGGGCGGTACAATGAGCAGTTCTTC. Complete variable domain (other parts from reference TRBV7-9 and TRBJ2-1): DTGVSQNPRHKITKRGQNVTFRCDPISEHNRLYWYRQTLGQGPEFLTYFQNEAQLEKSRLLSDRFSAERPKGSFSTLEIQRTEQGDSAMYLCASSLGGRYNEQFFGPGTRLTVL.

The chain links TRBV9 to TRBJ2-1; unclear D gene. Trimming pared 0 bases from V and 6 bases from J, leaving 16 bases between. The CDR3 spans 16 residues. Germline CDR1 reads SGDLS; CDR2 reads YYNGEE. The CDR3 region is CASSVVPPSVPNEQFF. The CDR3 DNA reads as TGTGCCAGCAGCGTAGTCCCTCCTTCGGTCCCCAATGAGCAGTTCTTC. Using reference TRBV9 and TRBJ2-1 for the parts outside the CDR3, the full variable domain is DSGVTQTPKHLITATGQRVTLRCSPRSGDLSVYWYQQSLDQGLQFLIQYYNGEERAKGNILERFSAQQFPDLHSELNLSSLELGDSALYFCASSVVPPSVPNEQFFGPGTRLTVL.

The gene calls are TRBV5-1 and TRBJ1-1; no reliable D call. Between the trimmed V and J ends, which lost 3 bases and 0 bases, there was a span of 15 bases. Germline assignment: CDR1 SGHRS and CDR2 YFSETQ. The CDR3 is 16 residues long. CDR3 sequence reads: CASSWDGGPLNTEAFF. The CDR3 DNA is TGCGCCAGCAGCTGGGATGGCGGACCATTGAACACTGAAGCTTTCTTT.